This entry concerns a single T cell receptor beta chain. The CDR3 extends over 15 amino acids. V lost 8 bases and J lost 1, with 17 bases in between. Germline V gene data show CDR1 as SEHNR and CDR2 as FQNEAQ (reference sequence). This specimen comes from a study of T cells in Graves' hyperthyroidism and ophthalmopathy. Using RNA transcripts as the source, TCR beta CDR3 regions were amplified. The TCR CDR3 first-round RT-PCR relied on the HTBI primer set. One entry per CDR3 protein results from TCRdb running MiXCR on the multiplex PCR reads. The table shows 250,000 to 400,000 distinct CDR3 sequences, with approximately 13% occurring only once.

Sequenced sample: blood. This clonotype was sampled from a woman aged 40 to 50 with Graves' ophthalmopathy. The chain has TRBV7-9 and TRBJ1-2, with D unclear. CDR3: CASRAGPTDNYGYTF. The CDR3 DNA reads as TGTGCCAGCCGAGCGGGTCCTACTGATAACTATGGCTACACCTTC.